The T cell receptor beta chain described here comes from a study of cytotoxic CD8 clonotypes in ibrutinib-treated CLL. This CDR3 is built from 12 residues. CDR1 and CDR2 from the germline V gene are MDHEN and SYDVKM. V was cut by 3 bases and J by 7 bases, with 4 bases left in between. TCRdb's table, derived via immunoSEQ multiplex PCR, lists solely in-frame clones and lacks some. The sample includes approximately 45,000 clones, 65% of them seen just once. The rearrangement joins TRBV28 to TRBJ1-6; D is undetermined. The sample was PBMCs, taken after 24 months of ibrutinib treatment. The sequence was collected from a human donor with chronic lymphocytic leukemia. The CDR3 here is CASSLQNSPLHF. As DNA, the CDR3 is TGTGCCAGCAGTTTGCAGAATTCACCCCTCCACTTT.